This TCR beta chain was recorded in a study of blood T cell repertoires in COVID-19. Turning to the study itself: There were acute and convalescent COVID-19 samples, and they came from the United States, Italy and Spain.

Clones were sequenced by immunoSEQ multiplex PCR, and TCRdb holds only the in-frame ones, with some missing. The repertoire consists of 65,000 or so clones, with 70% to 85% occurring once and the leading ten covering around 3.5%. The sequencing sample was made of peripheral blood. This receptor was obtained from a man aged 55 to 70 with acute or convalescent COVID-19.

As DNA, the CDR3 is TGTGCCAGCAGTTACCCCCTGCCCAGTAATGAGCAGTTCTTC. Translating it yields CASSYPLPSNEQFF. The chain couples TRBV6-5 to TRBJ2-1; no reliable D call. This CDR3 has 14 amino acids. V shed 2 bases and J shed 7 bases, with 12 bases lying between them. CDR1 MNHEY and CDR2 SVGAGI come from the germline V gene.